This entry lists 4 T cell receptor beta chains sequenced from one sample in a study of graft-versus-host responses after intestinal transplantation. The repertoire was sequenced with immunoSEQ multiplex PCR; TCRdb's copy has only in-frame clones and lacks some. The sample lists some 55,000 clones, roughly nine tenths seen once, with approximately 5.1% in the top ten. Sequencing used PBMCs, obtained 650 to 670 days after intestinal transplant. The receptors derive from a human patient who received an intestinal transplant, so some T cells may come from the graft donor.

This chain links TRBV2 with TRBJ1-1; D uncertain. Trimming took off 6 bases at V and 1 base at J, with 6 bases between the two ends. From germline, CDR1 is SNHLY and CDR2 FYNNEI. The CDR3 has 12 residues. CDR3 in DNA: TGTGCCAGCAGCAAACAGAACACTGAAGCTTTCTTT. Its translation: CASSKQNTEAFF.

Here the CDR3 reads CAWSHSNEKLFF. The CDR3 DNA follows: TGTGCCTGGAGTCACAGTAATGAAAAACTGTTTTTT. The chain joins TRBV30 to TRBJ1-4, with unresolved D. Per germline, CDR1 GTSNPN and CDR2 SVGIG (reference sequence). Deletions cut 2 bases from V and 4 bases from J, with 5 bases between. The CDR3 is made up of 12 amino acids.

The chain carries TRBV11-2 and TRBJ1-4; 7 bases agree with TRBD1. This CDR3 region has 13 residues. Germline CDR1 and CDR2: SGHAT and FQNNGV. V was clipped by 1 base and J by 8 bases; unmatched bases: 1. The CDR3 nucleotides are TGTGCCAGCAGCTTAGGACAGGGAGAAAAACTGTTTTTT. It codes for CASSLGQGEKLFF.

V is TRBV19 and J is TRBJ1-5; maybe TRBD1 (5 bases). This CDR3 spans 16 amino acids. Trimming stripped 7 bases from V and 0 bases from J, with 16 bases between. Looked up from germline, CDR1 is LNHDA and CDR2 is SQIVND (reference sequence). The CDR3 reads CASNPWGDNSNQPQHF. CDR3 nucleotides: TGTGCCAGTAACCCTTGGGGGGATAATAGCAATCAGCCCCAGCATTTT.